The source of this TCR beta chain is a study of CD8 T cells in Susac syndrome. This CDR3 is built from 15 residues. After removal of 6 bases from V and 1 base from J, the junction contained 10 bases not matched to a gene. CDR1 and CDR2 (germline): SQVTM, ANQGSEA. RNA amounts of roughly 0.5 to 1 ug underwent reverse transcription with random hexamers. TCR beta CDR3 was amplified by immunoSEQ multiplex PCR. This amplification extended across 54 Vbeta and 13 Jbeta segments. Via MiXCR, TCRdb re-called the immunoSEQ multiplex PCR reads, giving one row per CDR3 protein. The table lists 150,000 to 180,000 distinct CDR3 sequences, about 94% of them singletons, with around 0.21% in the top ten. In contrast to the negatively isolated CD8+ and CD4+ T cells, TEMRA cells were FACS-enriched.

Sequencing input: CD8+ T cells from PBMCs. This TCR derives from a human donor with multiple sclerosis. This chain connects TRBV29-1 to TRBJ2-3, with 7 bases lining up with TRBD2. CDR3 sequence: CSVEDSGSRTDTQYF. The CDR3, as DNA: TGCAGCGTGGAGGATAGCGGGTCCCGCACAGATACGCAGTATTTT.